The text below deals with one TCR beta chain. The antigen it binds to is not known. Base-call qualities are not available, and no considerably larger clone is one nucleotide away. Sample treatment or condition, as interpreted from the label and publication: high-dose cyclophosphamide on days +3 and +4 as single-agent GVHD prophylaxis. PTCy patients received busulfan and fludarabine conditioning, a related or unrelated marrow graft, and cyclophosphamide on days +3 and +4. The PTCy-treated patients were enrolled in a prospective multi-institutional clinical trial. Peripheral blood and bone marrow mononuclear cells were isolated by Ficoll-Hypaque density centrifugation and were cryopreserved. CD4+ and CD8+ T cells, including naive and memory subsets, were sorted by FACS using a FACSAria II. These data belong to a study of T cells after posttransplantation cyclophosphamide (dated by TCRdb to between 2015 and 2016). Broadly, across the study: The study tracked T cell repertoire reconstitution by TRB sequencing after myeloablative bone marrow transplantation using posttransplantation cyclophosphamide as GVHD prophylaxis. Public TRB sequences were searched against a database of over 3,000 sequences associated with responses to pathogens, tumor antigens, self-antigens and alloantigens. In 3 patients, TRB sequencing was also performed on up to roughly 3 more blood samples taken 2 to 5.2 years after transplant, and in a handful of patients, pretransplant blood was also TRB-sequenced. Antigen receptor sequencing was done on samples from about 38 PTCy-treated patients and from roughly 17 related bone marrow donors of those patients. Because TRA and TRB clonality correlated tightly in about 9 samples, the subsequent TCR analyses were limited to TRB only. TRB sequencing was performed on blood from all 34 PTCy patients with 1-year posttransplant specimens.

TRB sequencing was run on genomic DNA with either the immunoSEQ assay at survey resolution or the hsTCRB kit. The original pipeline was this. The immunoSEQ software handled the initial read processing, while the LymphoSeq R package was used for the repertoire analyses. Clonality was computed as 1 minus normalized Shannon entropy, and a Gini coefficient was also calculated for each TRB dataset. Phenotypes of unsorted samples were inferred by mapping TRB sequences from sorted subsets of the recipient or donor onto unsorted samples of the same recipient. The table comes from immuneACCESS by way of TCRdb, which keeps in-frame sequences with V and J called. Part of the clones is missing from these tables; in studies checked, under half for an unresolved V gene and the rest for unknown reasons. That table is the source of V, J and clone size, and D and trimming were worked out from the DNA. The sample profile shows around 37,000 clones; more than 70% of them were found once. The top ten constitute roughly 8.7% of the sample.

What the research found in general, with its limitations: The TRB repertoires of T cells infiltrating skin or the GI tract showed only limited overlap with the TRB repertoires found in blood. Across the approximately 42 patients, TRB clonality was highly associated with recipient CMV seropositivity and CMV reactivation, and diversity with PTCy was similar to that in the CNI/methotrexate controls. At 1-2 months, donor-recipient similarity was low but rose over the first year, and the later blood repertoires were often dominated by donor CD8+ memory clones.

Trimming accounts for 3 bases at V and 5 bases at J, while the number of junction bases matched to no gene is 10. The CDR3 runs 17 residues from the cysteine to the phenylalanine. Only the CDR3 DNA stays, 51 bases, in frame from base 1. CDR1 SGDLS and CDR2 YYNGEE were looked up in the germline V gene. The specimen was CD4+ T cells sorted from blood, collected roughly 1,900 days after a stem cell transplant with posttransplant cyclophosphamide. The receptor was derived from a female patient in her forties who received an allogeneic stem cell transplant from a related donor, was CMV-positive, and had no GVHD. Following a transplant, a fraction of the T cells may be traceable to the graft donor. The chain is made from TRBV9 and TRBJ2-3, with 12 middle bases fitting TRBD2. The nucleotide sequence reads TGTGCCAGCAGCGCCTGGACTAGCGGGGCCGCCAGAGATACGCAGTATTTT. This gives the protein CASSAWTSGAARDTQYF.